This T cell receptor (beta chain) was sequenced in a study of blood T cell repertoires in COVID-19. V was clipped by 0 bases and J by 6 bases, with 15 bases between them. Germline assignment: CDR1 PRHDT and CDR2 FYEKMQ (reference sequence). The CDR3 spans 15 residues. This table comes from immunoSEQ multiplex PCR, and its TCRdb copy is limited to in-frame clones, with some not included. Of about 300,000 clones in the sample, 85% to 90% were seen once. This TCR derives from a human donor in a cohort sampled during active COVID-19. The sample comprised peripheral blood. This sequence joins TRBV13 and TRBJ2-7, with D maybe TRBD2 (6 bases). CDR3 in DNA: TGTGCCAGCAGCTTAGGTGAGGGGAGGAGGGGCGAGCAGTACTTC. It is translated as CASSLGEGRRGEQYF.